The 9 T cell receptor beta chains listed next were all sequenced from one sample in a study of T cell responses to AZD1222 COVID-19 vaccine. Data came from immunoSEQ multiplex PCR; TCRdb stores just in-frame clones and leaves some out. The sample has 150,000 to 160,000 clones; about 86% are singletons. The specimen comprised peripheral blood, sampled on day 0 of MenACWY control vaccination. All receptors derive from an adult in good health.

This clone was recorded only once. The chain links TRBV7-6 to TRBJ1-1; 7 nucleotides align to TRBD1. The CDR3 totals 15 residues. CDR1 is SGHVS and CDR2 is FNYEAQ in the germline V gene. J was trimmed by 2 bases and V by 4 bases; bases with no gene match: 7. The CDR3 DNA follows: TGTGCCAGCAGCTCCCTCCGGGACAGAAACACTGAAGCTTTCTTT. Its protein is CASSSLRDRNTEAFF.

The chain carries TRBV2 and TRBJ2-6, with TRBD2 as a possible D gene (5 bases). CDR1 is SNHLY, CDR2 FYNNEI, per germline. CDR3 length equals 15 residues. The V and J ends lost 4 bases and 0 bases respectively, with 7 bases between them. The CDR3 loop reads CASSVRGSGANVLTF. CDR3 coding DNA: TGTGCCAGCAGTGTCCGGGGCTCTGGGGCCAACGTCCTGACTTTC.

The V gene is TRBV5-1, the J gene TRBJ2-3; 9 bases are shared with TRBD2. Germline V CDR1 and CDR2: SGHRS, YFSETQ. J lost 2 bases, V lost 4 bases, and 5 bases had no gene match. The CDR3 covers 15 residues. CDR3 sequence reads: CASSRGTSPTDTQYF. DNA for the CDR3: TGCGCCAGCAGCCGCGGGACTAGCCCCACAGATACGCAGTATTTT.

V gene TRBV6-5 combines with J gene TRBJ2-1; 9 nucleotides align to TRBD2. Per germline, CDR1 MNHEY and CDR2 SVGAGI. J gave up 6 bases and V 7 bases, and 10 bases lay outside the gene matches. The CDR3 runs 15 residues. In DNA, the CDR3 is TGTGCCAGCACCCCCGGACTAGCGTATCCCAATGAGCAGTTCTTC. Its protein is CASTPGLAYPNEQFF.

The V call is TRBV6-2 or TRBV6-3, the J call TRBJ1-1; possibly TRBD1 for D (5 bases). The CDR3 covers 15 residues. CDR1 MNHEY and CDR2 SVGEGT come from the germline V gene. The ends were cut back, 4 bases at V and 4 bases at J, with 16 bases in the middle. The CDR3 sequence is CASSSVRERGTEAFF. The DNA for the CDR3 is TGTGCCAGCAGTTCCGTCAGGGAGCGGGGCACTGAAGCTTTCTTT.

The chain combines TRBV7-2 with TRBJ2-2; no definite D call. This CDR3 has 12 amino acids. Trimming removed 7 bases at V and 2 bases at J, with 5 bases between. Germline CDR1 reads SGHTA; CDR2 reads FQGNSA. CDR3 in amino acids: CASTLNTGELFF. The CDR3, as DNA: TGTGCCAGCACCCTTAACACCGGGGAGCTGTTTTTT. The variable domain in full, completed from reference TRBV7-2 and TRBJ2-2, reads GAGVSQSPSNKVTEKGKDVELRCDPISGHTALYWYRQSLGQGLEFLIYFQGNSAPDKSGLPSDRFSAERTGGSVSTLTIQRTQQEDSAVYLCASTLNTGELFFGEGSRLTVL.

The CDR3 here is CAAVGPPWETQYF. The CDR3 DNA reads as TGTGCCGCGGTGGGGCCTCCCTGGGAGACCCAGTACTTC. This chain links TRBV11-3 with TRBJ2-5; tentatively, D is TRBD1 (5 bases). The CDR3 extends over 13 amino acids. Germline lookup yields CDR1 SGHNT and CDR2 YENEEA. V shed 11 bases and J shed 5 bases, with 18 bases lying between them.

This sequence joins TRBV4-3 and TRBJ1-6; D is unclear. This CDR3 has 14 residues. CDR1 and CDR2 from the germline V gene are LGHNA and YSLEER. The V end was cut by 0 bases, the J end by 10 bases, with 10 bases between. The CDR3 sequence: CASSQDRERSPLHF. The DNA for the CDR3 is TGCGCCAGCAGCCAAGATCGGGAGCGGTCACCCCTCCACTTT.

The gene calls are TRBV5-1 and TRBJ2-4; 8 bases fit TRBD1. The CDR3 is 14 amino acids. Losses at the gene ends were 4 bases for V and 6 bases for J; bases not matched to a gene: 6. CDR1 is SGHRS, CDR2 YFSETQ, per germline. CDR3 region: CASSDLDRGNIQYF. The CDR3, as DNA: TGCGCCAGCAGCGACCTTGACAGGGGAAACATTCAGTACTTC.